The 9 T cell receptor beta chains below all came from one sample that was sequenced in a study of T cell changes during pregnancy in multiple sclerosis. Some clones are missing from TCRdb's copy, which holds only in-frame ones; the method was immunoSEQ multiplex PCR. The table records tens of thousands of clones, roughly 90% of them present only once. Sequenced material: CD8+ T cells from peripheral blood mononuclear cells, taken before pregnancy. The receptors derive from a female donor with multiple sclerosis, enrolled in a pregnancy study.

The CDR3 nucleotides read TGTGCCAGCAGCCAACTAGGTATGGCAGATACGCAGTATTTT. Protein: CASSQLGMADTQYF. The genes are TRBV7-9 and TRBJ2-3, with a possible D match to TRBD2 (5 bases). Germline CDR1 and CDR2: SEHNR and FQNEAQ (reference sequence). The V end lost 5 bases, the J end lost 4 bases, and 13 bases lay between the germline ends. This CDR3 has 14 amino acids.

The J gene is TRBJ1-1, the V gene TRBV11-2; D unclear. The V gene's germline CDR1 is SGHAT and CDR2 FQNNGV. The V gene lost 1 base and the J gene lost 1 base, with 10 bases spanning the gap. The CDR3 loop spans 15 amino acids. As DNA, the CDR3 is TGTGCCAGCAGCTTAGGTCAGCGACCGAACACTGAAGCTTTCTTT. Translated, it gives CASSLGQRPNTEAFF.

J is TRBJ2-1 and V is TRBV19; 8 nucleotides align to TRBD2. Germline V CDR1 and CDR2: LNHDA, SQIVND (reference sequence). The CDR3 has 13 amino acids. V lost 3 bases to trimming and J lost 9 bases; unmatched junction nucleotides: 4. The CDR3 DNA reads TGTGCCAGTAGTATTAACGGGGGGGTTGAGCAGTTCTTC. Translation: CASSINGGVEQFF.

The V call is TRBV14, the J call TRBJ2-7, with TRBD1 matching 8 bases. CDR3 size: 18 residues. Per the germline V gene, CDR1 is SGHDN and CDR2 is FVKESK. V shed 3 bases and J 5 bases; nucleotides not matched to a gene: 18. The CDR3 is CASSQTDRDRSSKDEQYF. The CDR3 nucleotides are TGTGCCAGCAGCCAGACTGACCGGGACAGGTCCTCAAAGGACGAGCAGTACTTC.

This clone was counted between two and nine times. V and J are TRBV6-5 and TRBJ1-1; 8 bases fit TRBD1. CDR3 length: 12 residues. CDR1 MNHEY and CDR2 SVGAGI come from the germline V gene. V shed 6 bases, J shed 7 bases, and the junction held 4 bases outside the gene matches. CDR3 in amino acids: CASSADRVEAFF. CDR3 nucleotides: TGTGCCAGCAGCGCGGACAGGGTTGAAGCTTTCTTT.

V gene TRBV6-6 combines with J gene TRBJ2-7; 11 positions match TRBD2. CDR1 is MNHNY and CDR2 is SVGAGI in the germline V gene (reference sequence). The trim removed 5 bases at V and 3 bases at J, leaving 0 bases unmatched. The CDR3 consists of 13 residues. The CDR3 here is CASSLAGGYEQYF. For the CDR3, the DNA is TGTGCCAGCAGTCTAGCGGGGGGCTACGAGCAGTACTTC.

The chain joins TRBV20-1 to TRBJ2-2; D unresolved. V lost 4 bases, J lost 3 bases, and 3 bases lay in between. The CDR3 sequence is 11 residues long. Looked up from germline, CDR1 is DFQATT and CDR2 is SNEGSKA (reference sequence). This CDR3 is CSATYTGELFF. The DNA of the CDR3 is TGCAGTGCTACTTACACCGGGGAGCTGTTTTTT.

The chain joins TRBV13 to TRBJ1-4; D possibly corresponds to TRBD1 (5 bases). This CDR3 contains 16 residues. V was cut by 3 bases and J by 0 bases, with 11 bases left in between. Germline CDR1 and CDR2: PRHDT and FYEKMQ (reference sequence). CDR3 sequence: CASSLRPGATNEKLFF. CDR3 DNA sequence: TGTGCCAGCAGCTTGAGACCGGGGGCAACTAATGAAAAACTGTTTTTT.

V gene TRBV11-2 combines with J gene TRBJ1-5, with D possibly matching TRBD1 (5 bases). V lost 4 bases and J lost 3, with 19 bases in between. Germline CDR1 and CDR2: SGHAT and FQNNGV. The CDR3 has 17 amino acids. In DNA, the CDR3 is TGTGCCAGCAGCTGGGGGGTGGGCGACTCCCTCAATCAGCCCCAGCATTTT. Encoded protein: CASSWGVGDSLNQPQHF.